This T cell receptor beta chain originates from a study of shared clonotypes between healthy human individuals. Sequencing was performed with immunoSEQ multiplex PCR; in TCRdb, only in-frame clones are kept and a portion is missing. Of 450,000 to 500,000 clones in the sample, roughly 80% were seen once. Comment on this clone: Its antigen is as yet unknown.

Findings and limits, study-wide: Clonotype sharing among donors likely depends on sequencing depth.

This clonotype was sampled from a woman aged 40 to 50 in good health. Some clones in this sample may be carry-over from other donors' samples. Sequencing was done on a sample of PBMCs.

The chain's CDR3 is CASILGWGPSSYEQYF. The CDR3 coding sequence is TGTGCCAGCATCCTAGGGTGGGGACCAAGCTCCTACGAGCAGTACTTC. The chain is built from TRBV2 and TRBJ2-7; possibly TRBD1 or TRBD2 for D (5 bases each). CDR1 SNHLY and CDR2 FYNNEI come from the germline V gene. V shed 7 bases and J shed 0 bases, with 19 bases lying between them. This CDR3 region has 16 residues.